This TCR beta chain was captured by sequencing in a study of response to subunit inactivated influenza vaccine (dated by TCRdb to between 2018 and 2020). In terms of the full investigation: The study used deep quantitative T cell receptor repertoire profiling to track responses to a trivalent subunit inactivated influenza vaccine. What the research found in general, with its limitations: It was suggested by the authors that each seasonal influenza vaccination may recruit only a limited number of new T cells.

The protocol used for the library was RT-PCR. Sequencer: Illumina HiSeq 2500. In-frame beta chains were kept once TCRdb had trimmed the public reads at Q25 with fastp and called clones with MiXCR. Under each unique CDR3 protein, matching rows form one entry showing the most common genes and DNA. Across this sample there are around 520,000 distinct CDR3 sequences, with around 25% seen only once. The ten largest clones add up to approximately 2% of the sample. This clonotype has just a few counts. The specificity of this receptor is unknown. It has no much larger one-base neighbor in the sample; base qualities were not kept. Taken from the germline V gene, the CDR1 and CDR2 loops are SGHTA and FQGNSA. The CDR3 covers 13 residues, taking in both the cysteine and the phenylalanine. The kept DNA is CDR3 alone, 39 bases in frame from the first base. V loses 1 base of germline sequence and J loses 2 bases, and the interval between the two ends is 3 bases.

This receptor was taken from a man between 50 and 59 years old who received an inactivated influenza vaccine. Donor details come from another sample of the same person, matched by shared clones. The starting material was CD4+ T cells sorted from PBMCs, obtained around 5 days after vaccination. The chain uses TRBV7-2 and TRBJ2-1, with the D gene uncertain. The nucleotide sequence is given as TGTGCCAGCAGCTTAGTAGCCTACAATGAGCAGTTCTTC. Its protein is CASSLVAYNEQFF.